The 10 T cell receptor beta chains presented below share a single source sample, sequenced in a study of identical twins. TCRdb processed the 5' RACE reads anew with MiXCR; each CDR3 protein has one entry. The sample records some 570,000 distinct CDR3 sequences, approximately 20% being singletons. This same sample was also part of a study on yellow fever vaccine responses in identical twins.

The sample consisted of CD4+ T cells sorted from blood. These receptor sequences come from a woman aged 18-29 years in good health.

This clonotype occurred a few times. This sequence joins TRBV18 and TRBJ2-7; D ambiguous. Germline CDR1 reads KGHSH; CDR2 reads LQKENI. V shed 3 bases and J shed 0 bases, with 9 bases lying between them. This CDR3 spans 14 amino acids. As DNA, the CDR3 is TGTGCCAGCTCACCCACTTTAAGCTCCTACGAGCAGTACTTC. This gives the protein CASSPTLSSYEQYF.

The V and J genes are TRBV12-3 or TRBV12-4 and TRBJ1-5; 7 nucleotides line up with TRBD1. The CDR3 runs to 14 residues. Unmatched junction bases numbered 5, after V lost 6 bases and J lost 3 bases. DNA for the CDR3: TGTGCCAGCAGCCCGACAGGGAACAATCAGCCCCAGCATTTT. This codes for CASSPTGNNQPQHF.

This clonotype was counted a few times. The genes are TRBV9 and TRBJ2-1, with 9 bases lining up with TRBD2. Germline CDR1 SGDLS, CDR2 YYNGEE. The CDR3 runs to 15 residues. Germline trimming cut 4 bases from V and 10 bases from J; bases unmatched to any gene: 12. The CDR3 DNA follows: TGTGCCAGCAGCTCCGGACTAGCGAACTTGCGGGAGCAGTTCTTC. This sequence encodes CASSSGLANLREQFF.

There are a few counts of this clonotype. This sequence joins TRBV3-1 and TRBJ2-7; 7 bases agree with TRBD2. V was clipped by 1 base and J by 6 bases; unmatched bases: 12. CDR1 is LGHDT, CDR2 YNNKEL, per germline (reference sequence). The CDR3 runs 16 residues. The CDR3 bases are TGTGCCAGCAGCCAAGTTCCCTCCGGGAGGTTCGCCGAGCAGTACTTC. This translates into CASSQVPSGRFAEQYF.

The V and J genes are TRBV20-1 and TRBJ2-2, with D perhaps being TRBD1 or TRBD2 (5 bases each). This CDR3 is built from 15 residues. V lost 3 bases and J 2 bases, leaving 13 bases between the germline ends. The germline gives CDR1 DFQATT, CDR2 SNEGSKA (reference sequence). The CDR3 DNA reads TGCAGTGCTAGTATCGGTGGGGGTAACACCGGGGAGCTGTTTTTT. It is translated as CSASIGGGNTGELFF.

This clonotype has only a few counts. The chain couples TRBV6-5 to TRBJ1-5; D unresolved. Trimming removed 2 bases from V and 5 bases from J, with 10 bases in between. The germline V gene has CDR1 MNHEY and CDR2 SVGAGI. The CDR3 extends over 14 amino acids. Written as DNA, the CDR3 is TGTGCCAGCAGTTACGAGGCTCATTATCAGCCCCAGCATTTT. The encoded protein is CASSYEAHYQPQHF.

This chain uses TRBV4-1 with TRBJ2-4, with D possibly being TRBD2 (5 bases). The V gene's germline CDR1 is MGHRA and CDR2 YSYEKL. The CDR3 contains 16 residues. V dropped 0 bases and J dropped 9 bases, with 18 bases sitting between them. CDR3 protein: CASSQEGDLLPVIQYF. In nucleotides, the CDR3 is TGCGCCAGCAGCCAAGAGGGAGATCTTTTACCTGTCATTCAGTACTTC.

This clonotype was observed a handful of times. The chain links TRBV3-1 to TRBJ2-3; perhaps TRBD2 as D (6 bases). The CDR3 is 13 residues long. The V and J ends lost 4 bases and 6 bases respectively, with 11 bases between them. The germline V gene has CDR1 LGHDT and CDR2 YNNKEL (reference sequence). The DNA for the CDR3 is TGTGCCAGCAGCCGAAAAGGGACTGATACGCAGTATTTT. It codes for CASSRKGTDTQYF.

This rearrangement joins TRBV15 to TRBJ2-1; no definite D call. V lost 0 bases, J lost 4 bases, and 4 bases lay in between. Germline V gene sequence: CDR1 LNHNV, CDR2 YYDKDF (reference sequence). The CDR3 loop spans 13 amino acids. CDR3 sequence: CATSREVYNEQFF. The CDR3 nucleotides are TGTGCCACCAGCAGAGAGGTTTACAATGAGCAGTTCTTC.

V usage is TRBV6-1 and J usage is TRBJ2-5, with 7 bases that match TRBD2. There are 15 residues in the CDR3. V was clipped by 7 bases and J by 3 bases; unmatched bases: 11. Per the germline V gene, CDR1 is MNHNS and CDR2 is SASEGT. This CDR3 reads CASNSMTGLKETQYF. CDR3 bases: TGTGCCAGCAACTCGATGACGGGACTAAAAGAGACCCAGTACTTC.